The next 27 T cell receptor beta chains were all read from a single sample in a study of cytomegalovirus exposure and HLA in healthy donors. The PCR made use of 60 Vbeta and 13 Jbeta primers. The table came from immunoSEQ multiplex PCR; TCRdb's copy has only in-frame clones and leaves some out. The sample shows roughly 140,000 clones, around three fifths of them seen only once. The sequencing sample was made of PBMCs. The source of these receptors is a woman in her twenties or thirties in good health and CMV-seropositive.

This clone was counted between two and nine times. V gene TRBV11-2 combines with J gene TRBJ2-1, with D perhaps matching TRBD1 (6 bases). V dropped 5 bases and J dropped 1 base, with 9 bases sitting between them. The CDR3 is made up of 14 amino acids. Germline CDR1 is SGHAT and CDR2 is FQNNGV. The CDR3 DNA reads as TGTGCCAGCAGCAAGGGGGTTTCCTACAATGAGCAGTTCTTC. This codes for CASSKGVSYNEQFF.

The chain joins TRBV14 to TRBJ1-3; D is ambiguous. The germline gives CDR1 SGHDN, CDR2 FVKESK. The V and J ends lost 8 bases and 0 bases respectively, with 2 bases between them. CDR3 length: 11 amino acids. Written as DNA, the CDR3 is TGTGCCAGCTACTCTGGAAACACCATATATTTT. It encodes CASYSGNTIYF.

The chain carries TRBV5-1 and TRBJ1-2, with a possible D match to TRBD1 (6 bases). Germline CDR1 reads SGHRS; CDR2 reads YFSETQ. V was clipped by 2 bases and J by 3 bases, with 14 bases between them. The CDR3 extends over 15 amino acids. The CDR3 protein is CASSFVPGADYGYTF. The CDR3 DNA is TGCGCCAGCAGCTTCGTGCCAGGGGCCGACTATGGCTACACCTTC. Complete variable domain (other parts from reference TRBV5-1 and TRBJ1-2): KAGVTQTPRYLIKTRGQQVTLSCSPISGHRSVSWYQQTPGQGLQFLFEYFSETQRNKGNFPGRFSGRQFSNSRSEMNVSTLELGDSALYLCASSFVPGADYGYTFGSGTRLTVV.

The rearrangement joins TRBV7-2 to TRBJ1-2; 7 nucleotides agree with TRBD1. This CDR3 is 17 amino acids long. CDR1 and CDR2 (germline): SGHTA, FQGNSA. Trimming took 1 base from V and 6 from J; bases not matched to a gene: 14. CDR3 sequence (DNA): TGTGCCAGCAGCTTAGGGCTCTCAGGGGGAAGGTTTAATGGCTACACCTTC. This sequence encodes CASSLGLSGGRFNGYTF.

The chain combines TRBV6-5 with TRBJ2-5, with TRBD2 matching over 8 bases. CDR3 size: 15 residues. Looked up from germline, CDR1 is MNHEY and CDR2 is SVGAGI. V shed 5 bases, J shed 3 bases, and the junction held 8 bases outside the gene matches. The CDR3 sequence is CASSRPGLGKETQYF. The CDR3 DNA reads TGTGCCAGCAGTCGACCGGGACTAGGGAAAGAGACCCAGTACTTC.

V is TRBV4-1 and J is TRBJ2-7; tentative D call: TRBD2 (6 bases). Germline loops: CDR1 MGHRA, CDR2 YSYEKL. The CDR3 is made up of 14 amino acids. Trimming left V 4 bases short and J 3 bases short, with 13 bases between. The CDR3 region is CASSPAGLVYEQYF. The CDR3 bases are TGCGCCAGCAGCCCTGCGGGACTGGTCTACGAGCAGTACTTC.

This chain connects TRBV4-1 to TRBJ2-1; 9 nucleotides agree with TRBD2. V trimming: 0 bases; J trimming: 6 bases; junction bases outside the gene matches: 15. From germline, CDR1 is MGHRA and CDR2 YSYEKL. This CDR3 has 19 residues. In DNA form, the CDR3 reads TGCGCCAGCAGCCAAGATCCGAGTTCGCGCGGGAGGGCCTCCAATGAGCAGTTCTTC. Translating gives CASSQDPSSRGRASNEQFF.

This clone has a handful of counts. V is TRBV7-9 and J is TRBJ2-2; D is perhaps TRBD1 (5 bases). The CDR3 contains 14 residues. Per the germline V gene, CDR1 is SEHNR and CDR2 is FQNEAQ (reference sequence). Trimming stripped 9 bases from V and 0 bases from J, with 11 bases between. CDR3 coding DNA: TGTGCCAGAGGGGCGCCAACGAACACCGGGGAGCTGTTTTTT. It translates to CARGAPTNTGELFF. Together with reference TRBV7-9 and TRBJ2-2, the CDR3 gives the full variable domain: DTGVSQNPRHKITKRGQNVTFRCDPISEHNRLYWYRQTLGQGPEFLTYFQNEAQLEKSRLLSDRFSAERPKGSFSTLEIQRTEQGDSAMYLCARGAPTNTGELFFGEGSRLTVL.

This clone was counted a few times. The V and J genes are TRBV11-2 and TRBJ2-7; TRBD1 matches at 8 bases. V was pared by 0 bases and J by 3 bases, with 4 bases of the junction left unmatched. The CDR3 sequence is 15 residues long. Germline lookup yields CDR1 SGHAT and CDR2 FQNNGV. The CDR3 nucleotides read TGTGCCAGCAGCTTAGAGCTAGGACAGGGCTACGAGCAGTACTTC. Translation: CASSLELGQGYEQYF. Variable domain in full (rest from reference TRBV11-2 and TRBJ2-7): EAGVAQSPRYKIIEKRQSVAFWCNPISGHATLYWYQQILGQGPKLLIQFQNNGVVDDSQLPKDRFSAERLKGVDSTLKIQPAKLEDSAVYLCASSLELGQGYEQYFGPGTRLTVT.

This chain connects TRBV9 to TRBJ1-6; 8 bases map to TRBD1. Germline V gives CDR1 SGDLS, CDR2 YYNGEE. The junction had 4 bases not matched to a gene; V was cut back by 2 bases and J by 9 bases. CDR3 length: 14 amino acids. The CDR3 loop reads CASSVGQARSPLHF. The CDR3, as DNA: TGTGCCAGCAGCGTGGGACAGGCTCGTTCACCCCTCCACTTT.

This sequence joins TRBV15 and TRBJ1-1; 9 bases line up with TRBD1. The CDR3 consists of 18 residues. V lost 6 bases and J lost 4; bases outside the gene matches: 18. Germline-derived CDR1 and CDR2 are LNHNV and YYDKDF (reference sequence). The CDR3 bases are TGTGCCACCAGAGATCCATGGACAGGGGCTTCGGGCGGCACTGAAGCTTTCTTT. Its protein product is CATRDPWTGASGGTEAFF.

The chain joins TRBV27 to TRBJ1-5; perhaps TRBD1 as D (6 bases). The germline V gene encodes CDR1 MNHEY and CDR2 SMNVEV (reference sequence). V was shortened by 0 bases and J by 5 bases, with 8 bases between the two germline ends. This CDR3 is built from 14 residues. The CDR3 loop reads CASSLSGGDQPQHF. CDR3 in DNA: TGTGCCAGCAGTTTATCAGGGGGGGATCAGCCCCAGCATTTT.

The rearrangement joins TRBV30 to TRBJ1-4, with D possibly being TRBD1 (5 bases). The V end was cut by 4 bases, the J end by 6 bases, with 15 bases between. This CDR3 region has 14 residues. Germline loops: CDR1 GTSNPN, CDR2 SVGIG (reference sequence). CDR3 sequence: CAWNENLGDEKLFF. DNA for the CDR3: TGTGCCTGGAATGAGAACTTAGGGGATGAAAAACTGTTTTTT.

This clone has just a few counts. CDR3 DNA sequence: TGTGCCAGCAGCTTCCGGGACAGTAATTCACCCCTCCACTTT. This gives the protein CASSFRDSNSPLHF. V is TRBV7-9 and J is TRBJ1-6; the match to TRBD1 covers 7 bases. The germline gives CDR1 SEHNR, CDR2 FQNEAQ (reference sequence). CDR3 length: 14 residues. The junction had 2 bases not matched to a gene; V was cut back by 3 bases and J by 6 bases.

This clone has just a few counts. The rearrangement uses TRBV11-3 and TRBJ2-3, with D hard to call. V was clipped by 4 bases and J by 2 bases, with 13 bases between them. The CDR3 consists of 15 residues. Germline V gene data show CDR1 as SGHNT and CDR2 as YENEEA. CDR3 loop: CASSSTLANTDTQYF. DNA for the CDR3: TGTGCCAGCAGCTCGACCTTAGCAAACACAGATACGCAGTATTTT.

The CDR3 sequence: CASRTTGSRVNYGYTF. The CDR3 DNA is TGTGCCAGTCGGACGACGGGGTCACGTGTAAACTATGGCTACACCTTC. The chain combines TRBV28 with TRBJ1-2; no reliable D call. CDR1 is MDHEN and CDR2 is SYDVKM in the germline V gene. The V gene lost 9 bases and the J gene lost 2 bases, with 22 bases spanning the gap. The CDR3 loop spans 16 amino acids.

In this sample, this clone turned up a few times. The chain couples TRBV30 to TRBJ1-1; TRBD1 might be the D (6 bases). Between the trimmed V and J ends, which lost 0 bases and 1 base, there was a span of 6 bases. This CDR3 comprises 13 residues. In germline, CDR1 is GTSNPN, CDR2 SVGIG (reference sequence). CDR3 sequence (DNA): TGTGCCTGGAGTGTACAGGGGAACACTGAAGCTTTCTTT. Protein sequence: CAWSVQGNTEAFF.

The chain recombines TRBV27 with TRBJ2-7; D is perhaps TRBD2 (5 bases). V gave up 6 bases and J gave up 2 bases, with 17 bases separating them. The CDR3 is 15 residues long. CDR1 is MNHEY and CDR2 is SMNVEV in the germline V gene (reference sequence). The CDR3 here is CASSASGLSTYEQYF. The CDR3 DNA is TGTGCCAGCAGCGCCTCCGGACTCTCAACCTACGAGCAGTACTTC.

The chain is built from TRBV5-4 and TRBJ1-4, with D tentatively TRBD1 (5 bases). Germline-derived CDR1 and CDR2 are SGHNT and YYREEE (reference sequence). The CDR3 has 15 amino acids. Trimming left V 4 bases short and J 5 bases short, with 15 bases between. The CDR3 loop reads CASSTATEGNEKLFF. DNA of the CDR3: TGTGCCAGCAGCACGGCGACAGAAGGAAATGAAAAACTGTTTTTT.

A note on this clone: One junction end does not reproduce the germline sequence, and a read error may be involved. The CDR3 sequence: CAISATGTSGGDF. Written as DNA, the CDR3 is TGTGCCATCAGCGCAACCGGGACTAGCGGGGGGGACTTC. The gene calls are TRBV10-3 and TRBJ2-7, with 16 bases identical to TRBD2. Germline assignment: CDR1 ENHRY and CDR2 SYGVKD. This CDR3 spans 13 amino acids.

CDR3 region: CASRTTGSDGYTF. The CDR3 DNA is TGTGCCAGCAGAACCACAGGGTCTGATGGCTACACCTTC. The chain recombines TRBV6-1 with TRBJ1-2, with a weak D call TRBD1 (6 bases). The CDR3 runs 13 residues. Trimming removed 6 bases at V and 6 bases at J, with 14 bases between. Germline CDR1 reads MNHNS; CDR2 reads SASEGT.

Remarks on this clone: Distinct nucleotide sequences in the sample also encode this CDR3. The chain links TRBV7-9 to TRBJ2-5; D gene unclear. CDR1 is SEHNR, CDR2 FQNEAQ, per germline (reference sequence). With 4 bases removed from V and 4 bases from J, the gap between germline ends came to 4 bases. The CDR3 sequence is 11 residues long. The CDR3 here is CASSSGETQYF. The CDR3, as DNA: TGTGCCAGCAGCTCCGGAGAGACCCAGTACTTC.

The chain employs TRBV10-3 and TRBJ2-5; 7 positions agree with TRBD2. The J segment lost 2 bases and the V segment lost 10 bases, leaving 10 bases of the junction unmatched. From germline, CDR1 is ENHRY and CDR2 SYGVKD. The CDR3 has 14 residues. The DNA of the CDR3 is TGTGCCACCAAAGGCGGGGGTGGTCAAGAGACCCAGTACTTC. It codes for CATKGGGGQETQYF.

The chain couples TRBV5-1 to TRBJ2-7; 8 bases are shared with TRBD1. The germline V gene has CDR1 SGHRS and CDR2 YFSETQ. This CDR3 is 15 amino acids long. Trimming cost V 2 bases and J 3 bases; bases outside gene matches: 7. CDR3 sequence reads: CASSLGQGEFYEQYF. In nucleotides, the CDR3 is TGCGCCAGCAGCTTAGGACAGGGAGAATTCTACGAGCAGTACTTC.

The CDR3 here is CASSFGLPKYEQYF. The CDR3 DNA reads TGCGCCAGCAGCTTTGGACTTCCGAAATACGAGCAGTACTTC. This chain joins TRBV5-1 and TRBJ2-7, with a tentative D call TRBD2 (5 bases). The CDR3 has 14 residues. Per the germline V gene, CDR1 is SGHRS and CDR2 is YFSETQ. V was shortened by 2 bases and J by 4 bases, with 13 bases between the two germline ends.

This chain links TRBV30 with TRBJ1-6, with 7 positions matching TRBD1. This CDR3 is 14 amino acids long. The V gene's germline CDR1 is GTSNPN and CDR2 SVGIG (reference sequence). J gave up 7 bases and V 1 base, and 4 bases lay outside the gene matches. The CDR3 DNA is TGTGCCTGGAGTGCCGACAGGGACAATTCACCCCTCCACTTT. Protein sequence: CAWSADRDNSPLHF. Full variable domain (remainder filled in from reference TRBV30 and TRBJ1-6): SQTIHQWPATLVQPVGSPLSLECTVEGTSNPNLYWYRQAAGRGLQLLFYSVGIGQISSEVPQNLSASRPQDRQFILSSKKLLLSDSGFYLCAWSADRDNSPLHFGNGTRLTVT.

The chain recombines TRBV7-9 with TRBJ2-2; no clear D gene. CDR1 is SEHNR, CDR2 FQNEAQ, per germline (reference sequence). With 5 bases removed from V and 6 bases from J, the gap between germline ends came to 10 bases. The CDR3 has 13 amino acids. The CDR3 sequence is CASSRARPGELFF. DNA of the CDR3: TGTGCCAGCAGCCGCGCGAGGCCCGGGGAGCTGTTTTTT.